The subject of this entry is one T cell receptor beta chain. This receptor's antigen is unknown. In this CDR3 the conserved last residue, phenylalanine or tryptophan, is missing, so a read error is likely. Total RNA and DNA were co-extracted from about 19-30 mg of bulk tissue with the AllPrep DNA/RNA mini kit, without cell sorting. Between late 2015 and early 2016, 4 to 6 patients in China with histopathologically diagnosed primary liver carcinoma had surgical resection. Chronic HBV infection was present in the patients, and the patients were treatment-naive at sampling. Each fresh piece of tumor and adjacent tissue was cut in two, with one half stored in RNAlater at -80 degrees C and the other half sent for histology. The sample comes from a study of tumor-infiltrating lymphocytes in primary liver carcinoma (dated by TCRdb to about 2017). Broadly, across the study: Of the five patients (three men and two women, aged 30 to 69 years), four had hepatocellular carcinoma and one had combined HCC and intrahepatic cholangiocarcinoma. Tumors of the five patients were stage T1-T3 N0M0 with maximum diameters of 4.2 to 10 cm. Each sample produced roughly 3.5 to 7.13 million productive TCRbeta reads, and read depth showed no significant difference between tissue types. For each liver tumor, the study sampled five regions along with adjacent normal tissue and blood, and applied TCRbeta repertoire sequencing, expression microarrays and whole-exome sequencing. A total of about 35 specimens from 5 patients went through TCRbeta repertoire sequencing, namely 25 tumor regions, 5 adjacent noncancerous liver tissues and 5 peripheral blood samples. Reproducibility between technical replicate repertoires was high, with correlation coefficients above 0.95 and mean shared-clone rates about 0.9. General study outcomes and caveats: Only five or six patients were included in the study, and the authors note that the findings should be validated in a larger study. Bulk unsorted samples precluded comparing CD4+ and CD8+ T cell repertoires. Because only the TCR beta chain was sequenced and unpaired alpha chains were not captured, true repertoire diversity is likely underestimated. Repertoire overlap was higher between tumor regions (mean roughly 35%) than tumor-adjacent (approximately 17%) or tumor-blood (roughly 14%) pairs, consistent with antigen-driven expansion. Compared with blood, tumors had a significantly larger share of the repertoire taken up by the top 250 clones (p = 0.039).

Starting from about 500 ng total RNA, TCRbeta-specific cDNA was produced by reverse transcription with a constant-region primer and ProtoScript II reverse transcriptase. The TCRbeta libraries were prepared through three rounds of nested multiplex PCR following a slightly modified ARM-PCR procedure. A final 25-cycle PCR with Deep VentR polymerase added sample barcodes and Illumina adapters. Before sequencing, amplicons of 200-500 bp were gel-purified using a QIAquick gel extraction kit. An Illumina HiSeq 2500 was used to sequence the TCRbeta amplicons, generating 250-bp paired-end reads. The study's own analysis went as follows. Quality trimming of reads was performed with Trimmomatic v0.33, and paired reads were merged with FLASH v1.2.11 so that full CDR3 sequences could be recovered. V, D and J germline segments were assigned to the rearranged TCRbeta sequences by MiGEC v1.2.1b. Clonotype statistics and Shannon-Wiener diversity indices were computed with VDJtools v1.0.0. To cut down on sampling bias, every analysis after diversity analysis relied on just the 250 most abundant clonotypes from each sample. TCRdb itself trimmed the public reads at Q25 with fastp, ran MiXCR and retained productive beta chains. Rows with a matching CDR3 protein are joined into one entry that keeps the most common DNA and genes. V and J calls and clone size were set by TCRdb, not the authors. This sample lists tens of thousands of distinct CDR3 sequences; roughly 80% were detected once. The ten biggest clones cover approximately 40% of the sample.

The sequence derives from a man aged 40-50 years with primary liver carcinoma and hepatitis B virus infection. Sequencing was carried out using tumor-adjacent normal liver tissue.

The base sequence is TGTGCCAGCAGCTTGAAGGCTAGCCAAGAGACCCAGTACTCA. It translates as CASSLKASQETQYS. The chain is made from TRBV5-6 and TRBJ2-5, with the D gene not confidently named. Based on the germline V gene, the CDR1 and CDR2 sequences are SGHDT and YYEEEE. The germline ends are 8 bases apart after V is trimmed by 1 base and J by 1 base. The CDR3 region is 14 residues in length, termini included. The only DNA kept is the CDR3, 42 bases in frame from the first base.